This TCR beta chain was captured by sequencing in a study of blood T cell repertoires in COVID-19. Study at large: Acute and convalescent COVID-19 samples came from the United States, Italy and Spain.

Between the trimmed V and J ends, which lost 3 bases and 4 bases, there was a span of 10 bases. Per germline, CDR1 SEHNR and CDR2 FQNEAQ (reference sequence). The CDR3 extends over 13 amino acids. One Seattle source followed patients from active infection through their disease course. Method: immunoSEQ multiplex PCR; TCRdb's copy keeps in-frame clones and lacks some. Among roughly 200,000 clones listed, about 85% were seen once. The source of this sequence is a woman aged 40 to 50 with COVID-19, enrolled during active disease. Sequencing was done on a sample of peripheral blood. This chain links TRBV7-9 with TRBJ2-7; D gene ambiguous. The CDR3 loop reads CASSFTPTYEQYF. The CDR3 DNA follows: TGTGCCAGCAGCTTTACGCCGACATACGAGCAGTACTTC.